Presented here are 8 T cell receptor beta chains from one specimen sequenced in a study of cytomegalovirus exposure and HLA in healthy donors. With 60 Vbeta and 13 Jbeta primers, the PCR was carried out. Some clones are missing from TCRdb's copy, which holds only in-frame ones; the method was immunoSEQ multiplex PCR. The table has almost 200,000 clones, around 80% seen once. Sequencing was carried out using PBMCs. These receptors were collected from a woman in her twenties or thirties in good health and CMV-seropositive.

The gene calls are TRBV5-1 and TRBJ2-7; D not certain. This CDR3 has 14 residues. Between the trimmed V and J ends, which lost 0 bases and 1 base, there was a span of 8 bases. Germline V gene data show CDR1 as SGHRS and CDR2 as YFSETQ. CDR3 region: CASSLEARSYEQYF. In nucleotides, the CDR3 is TGCGCCAGCAGCTTGGAAGCGCGTTCCTACGAGCAGTACTTC.

The chain combines TRBV7-8 with TRBJ2-2, with a weak D call TRBD2 (6 bases). Germline lookup yields CDR1 SGHVS and CDR2 FQNEAQ. V was trimmed by 6 bases and J by 7 bases, leaving 27 bases between them. The CDR3 loop spans 18 amino acids. The CDR3 DNA reads TGTGCCAGCAGTCGCAGACTACCGGGACTTCAACTGGGCGGGGAGCTGTTTTTT. The encoded protein is CASSRRLPGLQLGGELFF.

V is TRBV7-8 and J is TRBJ2-5, with a possible D match to TRBD2 (5 bases). Germline CDR1 is SGHVS and CDR2 is FQNEAQ. Trimming took off 0 bases at V and 5 bases at J, with 19 bases between the two ends. The CDR3 has 17 residues. CDR3 sequence reads: CASSLARVGKERETQYF. DNA for the CDR3: TGTGCCAGCAGCTTAGCGCGGGTAGGGAAAGAACGGGAGACCCAGTACTTC.

This chain connects TRBV6-5 to TRBJ1-1; a weak D match, TRBD1 (6 bases). Germline V gives CDR1 MNHEY, CDR2 SVGAGI. The CDR3 spans 13 residues. V lost 5 bases and J 4 bases, leaving 11 bases between the germline ends. CDR3 nucleotide sequence: TGTGCCAGCAGTCCCCAACAGGGCACTGAAGCTTTCTTT. Translated: CASSPQQGTEAFF.

The J gene is TRBJ1-5, the V gene TRBV19; D is unclear. Germline CDR1 reads LNHDA; CDR2 reads SQIVND (reference sequence). Trimming cost V 3 bases and J 7 bases, with 10 bases left between them. This CDR3 region has 13 residues. The CDR3 is CASSMGRGQPQHF. CDR3 in DNA: TGTGCCAGTAGTATGGGTCGGGGACAGCCCCAGCATTTT.

This sequence joins TRBV11-3 and TRBJ2-5; 9 bases map to TRBD2. The CDR3 spans 16 residues. Trimming at V came to 3 bases and at J to 1 base, leaving 6 bases not matched to a gene. Germline CDR1 SGHNT, CDR2 YENEEA. As DNA, the CDR3 is TGTGCCAGCAGCTTGTCCAGCGGGAGGCGCCAAGAGACCCAGTACTTC. It encodes CASSLSSGRRQETQYF.

The chain has TRBV6-5 and TRBJ2-1; 10 nucleotides align to TRBD1. The CDR3 has 15 residues. V lost 6 bases, J lost 2 bases, and 4 bases stayed unmatched. Germline loops: CDR1 MNHEY, CDR2 SVGAGI. CDR3 loop: CASSRQGATYNEQFF. DNA of the CDR3: TGTGCCAGCAGCCGACAGGGGGCAACCTACAATGAGCAGTTCTTC.

The chain uses TRBV30 and TRBJ1-3; no reliable D call. Germline CDR1 is GTSNPN and CDR2 is SVGIG (reference sequence). The CDR3 runs 12 residues. V was cut by 0 bases and J by 6 bases, with 6 bases left in between. CDR3 DNA: TGTGCCTGGAGTGTACAGTCAAACACCATATATTTT. Amino acids: CAWSVQSNTIYF.